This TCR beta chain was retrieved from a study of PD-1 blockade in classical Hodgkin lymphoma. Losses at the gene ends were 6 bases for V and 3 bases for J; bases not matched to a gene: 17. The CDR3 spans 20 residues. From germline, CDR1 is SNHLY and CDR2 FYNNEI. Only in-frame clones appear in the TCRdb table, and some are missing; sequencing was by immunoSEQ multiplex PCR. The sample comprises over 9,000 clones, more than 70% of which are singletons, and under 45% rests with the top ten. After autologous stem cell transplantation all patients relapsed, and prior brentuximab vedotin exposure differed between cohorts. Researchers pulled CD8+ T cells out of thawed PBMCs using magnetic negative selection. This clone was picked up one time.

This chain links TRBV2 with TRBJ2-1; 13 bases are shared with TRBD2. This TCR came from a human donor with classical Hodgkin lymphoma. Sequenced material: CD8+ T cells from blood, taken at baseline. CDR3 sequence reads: CASRGQGETSGRADYNEQFF. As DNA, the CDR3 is TGTGCCAGCAGGGGACAGGGGGAAACTAGCGGGAGGGCCGACTACAATGAGCAGTTCTTC.